Each of the 25 T cell receptor beta chains below was sequenced from the same sample in a study of radiation and T cells in renal cell carcinoma. Noted time point: baseline pretreatment blood. Treatment meaning: 15 Gy SBRT to primary tumor, nephrectomy 4 weeks later. Generated by immunoSEQ multiplex PCR, the TCRdb table keeps only in-frame clones and is missing some. The table lists under 25,000 clones, 80% of them singletons, with around 40% in the top ten. Sample: blood, taken from a patient whose treatment included radiotherapy and nephrectomy. The receptors originated from a man between 60 and 75 years old with renal cell carcinoma.

The chain employs TRBV7-9 and TRBJ2-1; 8 nucleotides agree with TRBD2. Germline V lookup: CDR1 SEHNR, CDR2 FQNEAQ (reference sequence). The trim removed 0 bases at V and 5 bases at J, leaving 6 bases unmatched. The CDR3 sequence is 16 residues long. CDR3 protein: CASSLASGGGNNEQFF. As DNA, the CDR3 is TGTGCCAGCAGCTTAGCGAGTGGCGGGGGGAACAATGAGCAGTTCTTC.

This clone came up once. This rearrangement joins TRBV29-1 to TRBJ1-2; D is unresolved. Trimming pared 4 bases from V and 3 bases from J, leaving 12 bases between. Germline CDR1 is SQVTM and CDR2 is ANQGSEA. This CDR3 spans 13 amino acids. The CDR3 region is CSVVTWGDYGYTF. For the CDR3, the DNA is TGCAGCGTTGTAACATGGGGAGACTATGGCTACACCTTC.

This clone was detected only once. V usage is TRBV7-8 and J usage is TRBJ1-2; unclear D gene. Germline CDR1 is SGHVS and CDR2 is FQNEAQ. Trimming shortened V by 5 bases and J by 7 bases, and 20 bases separated the two germline ends. The CDR3 length is 15 residues. The CDR3 region is CASSPSDRAISGYTF. In nucleotides, the CDR3 is TGTGCCAGCAGCCCCTCCGATAGGGCAATAAGTGGCTACACCTTC.

The chain has TRBV19 and TRBJ1-1; TRBD1 matches 7 bases. Germline CDR1 and CDR2: LNHDA and SQIVND (reference sequence). The CDR3 runs 14 residues. Trimming at V came to 6 bases and at J to 1 base, leaving 5 bases not matched to a gene. The CDR3 DNA reads TGTGCCAGTAGGAGACAGGGAGGGAACACTGAAGCTTTCTTT. It encodes CASRRQGGNTEAFF.

The rearrangement joins TRBV7-7 to TRBJ2-6; 8 bases map to TRBD1. The V gene end was trimmed by 5 bases and the J gene end by 0 bases; junction bases not matched to a gene: 9. Germline V gene sequence: CDR1 SSHAT, CDR2 FNYEAQ (reference sequence). The length of the CDR3 is 18 residues. For the CDR3, the DNA is TGTGCCAGCAGCGCCCAGGGGGCAATTACCTCTGGGGCCAACGTCCTGACTTTC. Protein product: CASSAQGAITSGANVLTF.

This chain joins TRBV2 and TRBJ2-4; D unresolved. With 3 bases removed from V and 9 bases from J, the gap between germline ends came to 18 bases. The CDR3 has 15 residues. CDR1 is SNHLY, CDR2 FYNNEI, per germline. The CDR3 nucleotides read TGTGCCAGCAGTGATGGGGTTCGGAGCGTTGGCATTCAGTACTTC. Its protein product is CASSDGVRSVGIQYF.

The chain is built from TRBV7-2 and TRBJ1-5, with no clear D. The germline CDR1 and CDR2 sequences are SGHTA and FQGNSA. Trimming left V 1 base short and J 5 bases short, with 6 bases between. This CDR3 spans 13 amino acids. DNA for the CDR3: TGTGCCAGCAGCTTAGATCGGGATCAGCCCCAGCATTTT. This gives the protein CASSLDRDQPQHF.

The chain carries TRBV5-1 and TRBJ1-1; 8 bases map to TRBD1. CDR1 and CDR2 from the germline V gene are SGHRS and YFSETQ. CDR3 length: 14 residues. J lost 5 bases, V lost 3 bases, and 6 bases had no gene match. The CDR3 sequence is CASSSAGGGTEAFF. Here the CDR3 DNA reads TGCGCCAGCAGCTCCGCAGGGGGCGGGACTGAAGCTTTCTTT.

The chain is built from TRBV7-2 and TRBJ2-2; TRBD2 agrees at 7 bases. The CDR3 consists of 15 residues. J was trimmed by 1 base and V by 3 bases; bases with no gene match: 2. The germline V gene encodes CDR1 SGHTA and CDR2 FQGNSA. CDR3 in amino acids: CASSFKRGNTGELFF. In DNA, the CDR3 is TGTGCCAGCAGCTTTAAGCGGGGGAACACCGGGGAGCTGTTTTTT.

V is TRBV4-3 and J is TRBJ2-7, with 10 bases fitting TRBD2. The germline gives CDR1 LGHNA, CDR2 YSLEER. The V segment lost 0 bases and the J segment 6 bases; nucleotides outside the gene matches: 17. The CDR3 runs 19 residues. The CDR3, as DNA: TGCGCCAGCAGCCAAGATGTCCTAGCGGGAGTGGTGGGTCGGAGCGAGCAGTACTTC. It codes for CASSQDVLAGVVGRSEQYF.

V gene TRBV9 combines with J gene TRBJ2-7, with TRBD1 identical over 10 bases. The length of the CDR3 is 16 residues. Germline CDR1 reads SGDLS; CDR2 reads YYNGEE. After removal of 2 bases from V and 3 bases from J, the junction contained 8 bases not matched to a gene. The CDR3 here is CASSVTGGQGVYEQYF. The DNA of the CDR3 is TGTGCCAGCAGCGTGACCGGCGGACAGGGGGTCTACGAGCAGTACTTC.

The V and J genes are TRBV7-2 and TRBJ2-2, with D perhaps TRBD2 (6 bases). The CDR3 sequence is 14 residues long. Trimming shortened V by 5 bases and J by 7 bases, and 14 bases separated the two germline ends. The germline V gene has CDR1 SGHTA and CDR2 FQGNSA. The CDR3 sequence is CASSLGLNYGELFF. The CDR3 DNA reads as TGTGCCAGCAGCCTGGGACTCAATTACGGGGAGCTGTTTTTT.

The V and J genes are TRBV30 and TRBJ2-4; no reliable D call. CDR3 size: 15 residues. The germline V gene has CDR1 GTSNPN and CDR2 SVGIG (reference sequence). The germline V and J ends were trimmed by 0 bases and 1 base, with 10 bases remaining between them. The CDR3 bases are TGTGCCTGGAGTGTCCCAGGCTTCGCCAAAAACATTCAGTACTTC. Translating gives CAWSVPGFAKNIQYF.

This chain uses TRBV2 with TRBJ2-2; D could derive from TRBD1 or TRBD2 (5 bases each). Trimming took off 4 bases at V and 3 bases at J, with 9 bases between the two ends. In germline, CDR1 is SNHLY, CDR2 FYNNEI. The CDR3 has 14 residues. The CDR3 sequence: CASSGGSDTGELFF. CDR3 DNA sequence: TGTGCCAGCAGTGGGGGGAGTGACACCGGGGAGCTGTTTTTT.

V usage is TRBV5-1 and J usage is TRBJ1-2; D is ambiguous. Between the trimmed V and J ends, which lost 3 bases and 7 bases, there was a span of 10 bases. Germline V lookup: CDR1 SGHRS, CDR2 YFSETQ. This CDR3 is built from 12 residues. CDR3 sequence: CASSSSMGGYTF. Here the CDR3 DNA reads TGCGCCAGCAGCTCGTCGATGGGTGGCTACACCTTC. Filled out from reference TRBV5-1 and TRBJ1-2, the complete variable domain reads KAGVTQTPRYLIKTRGQQVTLSCSPISGHRSVSWYQQTPGQGLQFLFEYFSETQRNKGNFPGRFSGRQFSNSRSEMNVSTLELGDSALYLCASSSSMGGYTFGSGTRLTVV.

This clone was seen many times. The chain has TRBV4-1 and TRBJ2-3, with 8 bases aligning to TRBD2. Trimming removed 0 bases from V and 1 base from J; junction bases left unmatched: 0. This CDR3 has 15 residues. Germline V gene sequence: CDR1 MGHRA, CDR2 YSYEKL. The CDR3: CASSQETSGTDTQYF. In nucleotides, the CDR3 is TGCGCCAGCAGCCAAGAGACTAGCGGCACAGATACGCAGTATTTT.

This chain connects TRBV25-1 to TRBJ2-7; D possibly matches TRBD1 or TRBD2 (6 bases each). The CDR3 is made up of 14 amino acids. Germline V gene sequence: CDR1 MGHDK, CDR2 SYGVNS. Trimming pared 3 bases from V and 1 base from J, leaving 10 bases between. Here the CDR3 DNA reads TGTGCCAGCAGTGACGGGGGCAGGTCCTACGAGCAGTACTTC. Its translation: CASSDGGRSYEQYF.

V gene TRBV5-1 combines with J gene TRBJ2-1; TRBD2 aligns across 7 bases. Germline assignment: CDR1 SGHRS and CDR2 YFSETQ. V shed 0 bases, J shed 3 bases, and the junction held 3 bases outside the gene matches. The CDR3 extends over 15 amino acids. The CDR3 DNA sequence: TGCGCCAGCAGCTTGGCCCTAGCGGACTACAATGAGCAGTTCTTC. This codes for CASSLALADYNEQFF.

This clone was observed at least ten times. The rearrangement links TRBV6-4 to TRBJ2-1; D may be TRBD1 (5 bases). The CDR3 has 13 amino acids. Germline assignment: CDR1 MRHNA and CDR2 SNTAGT. Deletions cut 3 bases from V and 2 bases from J, with 5 bases between. CDR3 DNA: TGTGCCAGCAGTGAGGACACCTACAATGAGCAGTTCTTC. It is translated as CASSEDTYNEQFF.

This clone occurred once. The chain joins TRBV5-6 to TRBJ2-7, with D possibly matching TRBD2 (6 bases). The CDR3 is 14 amino acids. Germline V CDR1 and CDR2: SGHDT, YYEEEE. The V gene lost 2 bases and the J gene lost 5 bases, with 14 bases spanning the gap. CDR3 loop: CASSFRGFSHEQYF. CDR3 nucleotides: TGTGCCAGCAGCTTCCGGGGGTTTTCCCACGAGCAGTACTTC.

The chain carries TRBV5-1 and TRBJ2-3; TRBD2 is a possible D gene (7 bases). V lost 3 bases and J lost 3, with 17 bases in between. The CDR3 sequence is 16 residues long. Germline V CDR1 and CDR2: SGHRS, YFSETQ. The CDR3 DNA reads TGCGCCAGCAGCTCCCAATCGGGGGGCGGAACAGATACGCAGTATTTT. Protein: CASSSQSGGGTDTQYF.

J is TRBJ2-2 and V is TRBV29-1; D is undetermined. Trimming cost V 4 bases and J 2 bases, with 5 bases left between them. This CDR3 has 12 amino acids. Germline V CDR1 and CDR2: SQVTM, ANQGSEA. CDR3 DNA sequence: TGCAGCGTTGTCAGAAACACCGGGGAGCTGTTTTTT. It specifies CSVVRNTGELFF.

The chain is built from TRBV7-9 and TRBJ2-1; 9 bases fit TRBD2. Germline CDR1 SEHNR, CDR2 FQNEAQ (reference sequence). V trimming: 2 bases; J trimming: 1 base; junction bases outside the gene matches: 3. CDR3 length: 16 amino acids. The CDR3 DNA reads TGTGCCAGCAGCTTATCGCTAGCGGGATCCTACAATGAGCAGTTCTTC. It codes for CASSLSLAGSYNEQFF.

The genes are TRBV29-1 and TRBJ2-2, with a tentative D call TRBD1 (5 bases). V lost 8 bases and J lost 1, with 8 bases in between. The CDR3 spans 12 residues. Germline CDR1 reads SQVTM; CDR2 reads ANQGSEA. The CDR3, as DNA: TGCAGCTTCAGGGAGAACACCGGGGAGCTGTTTTTT. Amino acid sequence: CSFRENTGELFF.

The chain recombines TRBV15 with TRBJ2-5; TRBD2 is a possible D gene (5 bases). The V gene's germline CDR1 is LNHNV and CDR2 YYDKDF (reference sequence). This CDR3 comprises 13 residues. V was trimmed by 0 bases and J by 3 bases, leaving 5 bases between them. The CDR3 sequence: CATSREREETQYF. In DNA, the CDR3 is TGTGCCACCAGCAGAGAGAGGGAAGAGACCCAGTACTTC.